The rows below give T cell receptor beta chains drawn from one sample of a study of cytomegalovirus exposure and HLA in healthy donors. Profiling relied on immunoSEQ multiplex PCR, and the TCRdb table lists in-frame clones only, not all of them. The sample carries approximately 150,000 clones, approximately 82% recorded once. Sequencing was performed on PBMCs. The receptors derive from a man between 35 and 55 years old in good health and CMV-seronegative. Each CDR3 is given with its conserved first and last residue. D genes are given only for firm matches. Not every row has a clone size; where given, it reads once, few, many or a size class.

cdr3_nt cdr3_aa clone_size j_call v_call d_call
TGTGCCAGTAGTATAAGGGGCAGGGGGAGCTCTGGGGCCAACGTCCTGACTTTC CASSIRGRGSSGANVLTF . TRBJ2-6 TRBV19 TRBD1
TGTGCCAGCAGTTACTCAGACACGAACACTGAAGCTTTCTTT CASSYSDTNTEAFF . TRBJ1-1 TRBV6-6 .
TGTGCCTGGCAATCGACAGGGAGCACTGAAGCTTTCTTT CAWQSTGSTEAFF . TRBJ1-1 TRBV30 TRBD1
TGCGCCAGCAGGGATCGGAGCTCTGGAAACACCATATATTTT CASRDRSSGNTIYF few TRBJ1-3 TRBV10-1 .
TGTGCCTGGAGTGTACCGGTTATCGGGGGAGACGAGCAGTACTTC CAWSVPVIGGDEQYF . TRBJ2-7 TRBV30 .
TGTGCCAGCAGTCGGGAGCGCCGGGATACGCAGTATTTT CASSRERRDTQYF . TRBJ2-3 TRBV6-4 .
TGTGCCAGCAGCTTAGGAACTGGGGCTTTGGGTACTGAAGCTTTCTTT CASSLGTGALGTEAFF . TRBJ1-1 TRBV7-6 .
TGTGCCAGCAGTTTGGGGACAGACTATGGCTACACCTTC CASSLGTDYGYTF . TRBJ1-2 TRBV28 TRBD1
TGTGCCAGCTCATCTACAGGGGGAGCCTACGAGCAGTACTTC CASSSTGGAYEQYF . TRBJ2-7 TRBV18 TRBD1
TGTGCCAGCAGTGGGGTAGGGGATCAGCCCCAGCATTTT CASSGVGDQPQHF . TRBJ1-5 TRBV2 .
TGTGCCAGCAGTTCCGGACTTTATAACAATCAGCCCCAGCATTTT CASSSGLYNNQPQHF few TRBJ1-5 TRBV28 .
TGCGCCAGCAGCCAAGATTTAACTAGCACCTCCTACAATGAGCAGTTCTTC CASSQDLTSTSYNEQFF . TRBJ2-1 TRBV4-1 .
TGTGCCAGCAGCCGAAACCGGAGGGAAGCTGAAGCTTTCTTT CASSRNRREAEAFF . TRBJ1-1 TRBV13 .
TGTGCCAGCAGCTTACAGTTGAACACTGAAGCTTTCTTT CASSLQLNTEAFF . TRBJ1-1 TRBV5-8 .
TGTGCCAGCAGCTTAGGGGGCGAGGATACGCAGTATTTT CASSLGGEDTQYF . TRBJ2-3 TRBV7-3 .
TGTGCCAGCAGTTACAACCGGGTCAGCTACACCTTC CASSYNRVSYTF . TRBJ1-2 TRBV6-5 .
TGTGCCAGCAGCTCTATACAGGGGAGGCCCTACGAGCAGTACTTC CASSSIQGRPYEQYF . TRBJ2-7 TRBV11-2 .
TGTGCCAGCAGCGAAAGGCGGGACACAGATACGCAGTATTTT CASSERRDTDTQYF . TRBJ2-3 TRBV11-2 .
TGTGCCAGCAGCCCCGGGCTCCCTAGCGGAGGGTTCCCAGATACGCAGTATTTT CASSPGLPSGGFPDTQYF . TRBJ2-3 TRBV11-3 TRBD2
TGCGCCAGCAGCTTTTTACAGGGAGCTGAAGCTTTCTTT CASSFLQGAEAFF few TRBJ1-1 TRBV5-1 .
TGTGCCAGCAGCGGGGGGGATAGGTACGAGCAGTACTTC CASSGGDRYEQYF few TRBJ2-7 TRBV9 .
TGTGCCAGCAGCTTTCTCGGTGGACAGAATAATTCACCCCTCCACTTT CASSFLGGQNNSPLHF few TRBJ1-6 TRBV7-2 .
TGCGCCAGCAGCCCTGGGGGTAGCGGGGGGCTACAAGAGACCCAGTACTTC CASSPGGSGGLQETQYF . TRBJ2-5 TRBV4-1 TRBD2
TGCAGCGTTCAGGGTACAGCTGGGGCCAACGTCCTGACTTTC CSVQGTAGANVLTF few TRBJ2-6 TRBV29-1 .
TGTGCCAGCAGCCGCAATCCAGGGAATTCTAACTATGGCTACACCTTC CASSRNPGNSNYGYTF . TRBJ1-2 TRBV2 .
TGTGCCAGCAGGGCTATTTCGCTAGTACATGAGCAGTTCTTC CASRAISLVHEQFF . TRBJ2-1 TRBV7-9 .
TGTGCCAGCAGCACTAGACTAGCGGGGTTGGAGACCCAGTACTTC CASSTRLAGLETQYF once TRBJ2-5 TRBV7-9 TRBD2
TGCGCCAGCAGCCCAAACAGGGGGGATGAAAAACTGTTTTTT CASSPNRGDEKLFF few TRBJ1-4 TRBV5-1 TRBD1
TGTGCCAGCAGCCAAGCTCGGAGTAGCGGGGCTTGGTCGGATACGCAGTATTTT CASSQARSSGAWSDTQYF . TRBJ2-3 TRBV4-2 TRBD2
TGTGCCAGCAGCGCAGGGGAAGGTGAAGCTTTCTTT CASSAGEGEAFF . TRBJ1-1 TRBV9 .
TGTGCCAGCACCACCCAGACCGGGACATCGCATGGCTACACCTTC CASTTQTGTSHGYTF few TRBJ1-2 TRBV6-6 .
TGTGCCAGCAGTGAATCCCAGGGAAGTGTCTACGAGCAGTACTTC CASSESQGSVYEQYF once TRBJ2-7 TRBV2 .
TGTGCCAGCAGTTTACTGGCAGGGCAGCCCCAGCATTTT CASSLLAGQPQHF . TRBJ1-5 TRBV27 .
TGCGCCAGCAGCTCCGTACCGGGACAGGGAGCCTATGGCTACACCTTC CASSSVPGQGAYGYTF . TRBJ1-2 TRBV5-1 TRBD1
TGCGCCAGCAGCCAAGATGGGTCGGGGAATAGAGAAGCTTTCTTT CASSQDGSGNREAFF . TRBJ1-1 TRBV4-3 .
TGTGCCAGTAGTATATTTCTAGCGGGGGGGACCTCCACAGATACGCAGTATTTT CASSIFLAGGTSTDTQYF . TRBJ2-3 TRBV19 TRBD2
TGTGCCAGCAGCTTGAGAAACAGGGGATCTGGAAACACCATATATTTT CASSLRNRGSGNTIYF . TRBJ1-3 TRBV7-6 TRBD1
TGCGCCAGCAGCCAAGCTCCGGGGGGAAGGCGAGACGGCAGCCAGAACACTGAAGCTTTCTTT CASSQAPGGRRDGSQNTEAFF . TRBJ1-1 TRBV14 .
TGTGCCAGCAGTCCGGGACAGGGACACACCGGGGAGCTGTTTTTT CASSPGQGHTGELFF few TRBJ2-2 TRBV6-5 TRBD1
TGTGCCAGCAGCTTAGGCAGGGGGGTCTACAATGAGCAGTTCTTC CASSLGRGVYNEQFF . TRBJ2-1 TRBV7-6 .
TGTGCCAGCAGCCATACACCCTGGGTTCTGTCCCAGGGGGCGAACACTGAAGCTTTCTTT CASSHTPWVLSQGANTEAFF . TRBJ1-1 TRBV28 TRBD1
TGCGCCAGCAGCTCCGGACAGGCTAACTATGGCTACACCTTC CASSSGQANYGYTF . TRBJ1-2 TRBV5-1 TRBD1
TGTGCCAGCAGCAAAGTATTTAGGGGACAGAACTATGACTACACCTTC CASSKVFRGQNYDYTF . TRBJ1-2 TRBV21-1 .
TGTGCCAGCTCACCCCGCAGAAGTTCTAGCACAGATACGCAGTATTTT CASSPRRSSSTDTQYF . TRBJ2-3 TRBV18 .
TGTGCCAGCATCCAGGACAGGGCTATGAATGAGCAGTTCTTC CASIQDRAMNEQFF . TRBJ2-1 TRBV2 TRBD1
TGTGCCAGCAGTACACACCGGGACAGGGCTAACTATGGCTACACCTTC CASSTHRDRANYGYTF . TRBJ1-2 TRBV27 TRBD1
TGTGCCAGCAGTTTATACGGGGGGATAGAGACCCAGTACTTC CASSLYGGIETQYF . TRBJ2-5 TRBV27 TRBD2
TGTGCCAGTAGTTCCGGGACAATCTACGAGCAGTACTTC CASSSGTIYEQYF . TRBJ2-7 TRBV19 .
TGTGCCAGCAGTGAAGCCCGGTCGCGGGGCACAGATACGCAGTATTTT CASSEARSRGTDTQYF . TRBJ2-3 TRBV2 .
TGCGCCAGCCTAACAGGGGGCCTGAACGAGCAGTACTTC CASLTGGLNEQYF . TRBJ2-7 TRBV10-1 TRBD1
TGTGCCAGCAGTCCGGGACAGGAAAACACCGGGGAGCTGTTTTTT CASSPGQENTGELFF . TRBJ2-2 TRBV27 TRBD1
TGTGCCAGCAGTCCTCGGACTTTTTTCATTGAACTGTTTTTT CASSPRTFFIELFF . TRBJ1-4 TRBV6-6 .
TGTGCCAGCAACCTATATGACGGACTCCCTGGATCCTACGAGCAGTACTTC CASNLYDGLPGSYEQYF . TRBJ2-7 TRBV7-9 .
TGTGCCAGCAGTTTTTCGGGGGGGTTTGGTGAGCAGTTCTTC CASSFSGGFGEQFF . TRBJ2-1 TRBV27 TRBD2
TGCGCCAGCAGCTCCCGGGACAGGGCAGGCTATGGCTACACCTTC CASSSRDRAGYGYTF . TRBJ1-2 TRBV5-1 TRBD1